The T cell receptor (beta chain) described here comes from a study of T cell responses to AZD1222 COVID-19 vaccine. Profiled with immunoSEQ multiplex PCR; TCRdb holds only in-frame clones, not every one. The sample has about 130,000 clones; more than 70% are singletons. CDR1 is SGHRS, CDR2 YFSETQ, per germline. This CDR3 has 14 residues. Trimming stripped 4 bases from V and 2 bases from J, with 12 bases between. The J gene is TRBJ2-5, the V gene TRBV5-1; maybe TRBD2 (6 bases). This clonotype was sampled from an adult in good health. The sequencing used peripheral blood, collected on day 0 of AZD1222 vaccination. CDR3 DNA sequence: TGCGCCAGCAGCCCGGTGGGGGGACAAGAGACCCAGTACTTC. Its protein is CASSPVGGQETQYF.